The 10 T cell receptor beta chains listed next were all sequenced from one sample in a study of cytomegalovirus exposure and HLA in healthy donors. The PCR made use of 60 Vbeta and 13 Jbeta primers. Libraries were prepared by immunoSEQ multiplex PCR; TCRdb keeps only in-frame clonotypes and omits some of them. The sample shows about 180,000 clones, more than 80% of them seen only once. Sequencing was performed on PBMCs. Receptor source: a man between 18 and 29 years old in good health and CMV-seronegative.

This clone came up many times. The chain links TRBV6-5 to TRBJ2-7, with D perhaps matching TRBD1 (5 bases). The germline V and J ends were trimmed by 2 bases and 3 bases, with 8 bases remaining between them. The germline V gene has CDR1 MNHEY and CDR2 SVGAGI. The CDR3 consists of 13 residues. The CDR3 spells CASSYGHFYEQYF. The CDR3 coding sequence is TGTGCCAGCAGTTACGGACACTTCTACGAGCAGTACTTC.

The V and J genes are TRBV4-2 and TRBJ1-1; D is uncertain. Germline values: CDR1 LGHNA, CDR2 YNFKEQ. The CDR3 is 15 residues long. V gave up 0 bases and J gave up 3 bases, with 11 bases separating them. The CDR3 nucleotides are TGTGCCAGCAGCCAAGATCTCGGGTTATACACTGAAGCTTTCTTT. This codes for CASSQDLGLYTEAFF.

DNA of the CDR3: TGTGCCAGCAGTGAAAGTCGGCTAGGAGTCCCAGATACGCAGTATTTT. Amino acid sequence: CASSESRLGVPDTQYF. The J gene is TRBJ2-3, the V gene TRBV6-1; no firm D call. The ends were cut back, 2 bases at V and 4 bases at J, with 16 bases in the middle. CDR1 MNHNS and CDR2 SASEGT come from the germline V gene. The CDR3 runs to 16 residues.

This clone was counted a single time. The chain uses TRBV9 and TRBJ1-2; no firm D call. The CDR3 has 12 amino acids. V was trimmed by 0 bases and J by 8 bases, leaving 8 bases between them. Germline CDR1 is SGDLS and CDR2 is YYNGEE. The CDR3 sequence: CASSVGGAGYTF. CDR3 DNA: TGTGCCAGCAGCGTAGGTGGAGCGGGCTACACCTTC.

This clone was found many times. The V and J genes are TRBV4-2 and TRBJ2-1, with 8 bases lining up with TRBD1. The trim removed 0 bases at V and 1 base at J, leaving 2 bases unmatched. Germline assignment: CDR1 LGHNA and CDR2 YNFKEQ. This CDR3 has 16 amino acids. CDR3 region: CASSQDDRGSYNEQFF. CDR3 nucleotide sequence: TGTGCCAGCAGCCAAGATGACAGGGGATCCTACAATGAGCAGTTCTTC.

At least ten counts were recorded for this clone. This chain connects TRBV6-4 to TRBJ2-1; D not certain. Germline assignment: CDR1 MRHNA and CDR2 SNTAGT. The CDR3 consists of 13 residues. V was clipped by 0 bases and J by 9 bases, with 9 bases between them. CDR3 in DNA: TGTGCCAGCAGTGACTCAGCAACGGGTGAGCAGTTCTTC. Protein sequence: CASSDSATGEQFF.

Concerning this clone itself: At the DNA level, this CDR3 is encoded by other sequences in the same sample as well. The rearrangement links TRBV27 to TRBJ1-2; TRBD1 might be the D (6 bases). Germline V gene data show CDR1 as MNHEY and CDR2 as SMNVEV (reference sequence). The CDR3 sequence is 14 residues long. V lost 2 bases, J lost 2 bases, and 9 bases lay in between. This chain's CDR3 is CASSLRGSNYGYTF. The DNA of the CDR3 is TGTGCCAGCAGTTTAAGGGGGTCCAACTATGGCTACACCTTC.

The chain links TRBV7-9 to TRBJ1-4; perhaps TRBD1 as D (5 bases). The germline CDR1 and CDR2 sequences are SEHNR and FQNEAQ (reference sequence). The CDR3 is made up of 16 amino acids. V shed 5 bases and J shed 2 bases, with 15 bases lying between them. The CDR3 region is CASSPRRGGTNEKLFF. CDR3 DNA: TGTGCCAGCAGCCCCAGGAGGGGTGGTACTAATGAAAAACTGTTTTTT.

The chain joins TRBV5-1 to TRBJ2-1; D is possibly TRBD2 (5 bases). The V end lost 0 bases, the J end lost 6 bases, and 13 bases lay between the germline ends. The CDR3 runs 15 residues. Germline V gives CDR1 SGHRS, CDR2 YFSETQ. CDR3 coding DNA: TGCGCCAGCAGCTTGGTGGGTTACGGGGTCAATGAGCAGTTCTTC. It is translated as CASSLVGYGVNEQFF.

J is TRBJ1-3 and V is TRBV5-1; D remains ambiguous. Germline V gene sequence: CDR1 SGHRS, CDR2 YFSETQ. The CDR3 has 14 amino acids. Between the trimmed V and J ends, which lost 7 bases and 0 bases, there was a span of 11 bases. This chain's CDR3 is CASRTAASGNTIYF. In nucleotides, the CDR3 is TGCGCCAGCCGTACAGCAGCCTCTGGAAACACCATATATTTT.